This T cell receptor (beta chain) was profiled in a study of blood T cell repertoires in COVID-19. The CDR3 is 14 amino acids. Looked up from germline, CDR1 is SGHTA and CDR2 is FQGNSA. Trimming stripped 7 bases from V and 1 base from J, with 14 bases between. Assay: immunoSEQ multiplex PCR; the TCRdb copy retains only in-frame clones and omits some. The sample has 250,000 to 300,000 clones; around 90% are singletons. The chain couples TRBV7-2 to TRBJ2-7, with D perhaps matching TRBD2 (6 bases). The receptor comes from a woman between 55 and 75 years old in a cohort exposed to, infected with or recovered from COVID-19 (not recorded which). The sequenced sample consisted of PBMCs or T cells enriched from blood (not recorded which). The CDR3 sequence: CASKLALSSYEQYF. DNA of the CDR3: TGTGCCAGCAAACTAGCCTTATCTTCCTACGAGCAGTACTTC.